This T cell receptor (beta chain) was sequenced in a study of post-analysis software for immune sequencing data. Study-wide findings and caveats: Versus controls, multiple sclerosis patients showed significantly lower diversity (normalized Chao1). Relative to controls, patients had a handful of TRBV segments at higher frequency, with TRBV5-6, TRBV5-1 and TRBV20-1 among these.

This clonotype is classed as medium-sized (0.01 to 0.1%). As yet, its antigen is unknown. Prepared TCR beta cDNA libraries contained unique molecular identifiers. T cells numbering roughly 0.9 to 10 million yielded cDNA molecules that totaled roughly 0.5 million. TCRdb redid the calling of the PCR reads with MiXCR, one entry per CDR3 protein. The data contain around 160,000 distinct CDR3 sequences, under 40% of them singletons. V lost 4 bases, J lost 4 bases, and 5 bases lay in between. In germline, CDR1 is MNHEY, CDR2 SVGEGT. The CDR3 covers 11 residues. The chain links TRBV6-2 or TRBV6-3 to TRBJ2-7; D remains unclear. The material sequenced was blood, taken after autologous hematopoietic stem cell transplantation. The source of this sequence is a girl aged 5-17 years with multiple sclerosis. CDR3 region: CASSFSYEQYF. The CDR3 nucleotides are TGTGCCAGCAGTTTCTCGTACGAGCAGTACTTC.